Following are 17 T cell receptor beta chains from one sample sequenced in a study of T cell changes during pregnancy in multiple sclerosis. Clones were sequenced by immunoSEQ multiplex PCR, and TCRdb holds only the in-frame ones, with some missing. The sample lists around 50,000 clones, 85% to 95% seen once, with 0.61% in the top ten. The input for sequencing was CD4+ T cells from peripheral blood mononuclear cells, taken after pregnancy. The receptors were sampled from a female donor in good health, enrolled as a control in a pregnancy study.

The V and J genes are TRBV6-5 and TRBJ2-5, with 8 positions matching TRBD2. V lost 3 bases to trimming and J lost 5 bases; unmatched junction nucleotides: 8. Germline V gene lookup returns CDR1 MNHEY and CDR2 SVGAGI. The CDR3 extends over 15 amino acids. The CDR3 DNA follows: TGTGCCAGCAGTTATACCGCGGGGGGAAGGGAGACCCAGTACTTC. Residues: CASSYTAGGRETQYF.

The chain couples TRBV2 to TRBJ1-6, with 8 bases fitting TRBD1. Unmatched junction bases numbered 5, after V lost 6 bases and J lost 1 base. This CDR3 has 16 amino acids. The V gene's germline CDR1 is SNHLY and CDR2 FYNNEI. Written as DNA, the CDR3 is TGTGCCAGCAGACTACAGGGGGGTTCCTATAATTCACCCCTCCACTTT. Translating it yields CASRLQGGSYNSPLHF.

The chain couples TRBV6-4 to TRBJ1-2; TRBD1 matches 7 bases. The trim removed 10 bases at V and 5 bases at J, leaving 4 bases unmatched. The CDR3 has 11 residues. Germline V gene lookup returns CDR1 MRHNA and CDR2 SNTAGT. CDR3 DNA sequence: TGTGCCACCCAGGGGGGTTATGGCTACACCTTC. Translating it yields CATQGGYGYTF.

The V gene is TRBV7-8, the J gene TRBJ2-1; unclear D gene. CDR1 and CDR2 from the germline V gene are SGHVS and FQNEAQ. This CDR3 has 14 residues. The V end was cut by 0 bases, the J end by 4 bases, with 7 bases between. CDR3 sequence (DNA): TGTGCCAGCAGCTTAGCGCGGAAGTACAATGAGCAGTTCTTC. This sequence encodes CASSLARKYNEQFF.

V and J are TRBV29-1 and TRBJ1-2; 7 bases agree with TRBD1. Germline V gene lookup returns CDR1 SQVTM and CDR2 ANQGSEA. Germline trimming cut 3 bases from V and 10 bases from J; bases unmatched to any gene: 8. This CDR3 has 12 residues. Here the CDR3 DNA reads TGCAGCGTTGACGGGACAGTCGACGACTACACCTTC. It yields the protein CSVDGTVDDYTF.

The chain uses TRBV12-2 and TRBJ1-2; the table's D call, TRBD1, has no DNA check behind it. TRBV12-2 corresponds to a pseudogene. The CDR3 consists of 15 residues. CDR3 nucleotides: TGTGCAAGTCCCCTAAACGAGCTCTGGGCATCTGGCTACACCTTC. This codes for CASPLNELWASGYTF.

The chain couples TRBV20-1 to TRBJ2-2; D perhaps matches TRBD2 (5 bases). Germline V gene lookup returns CDR1 DFQATT and CDR2 SNEGSKA (reference sequence). V was cut by 5 bases and J by 7 bases, with 8 bases left in between. The length of the CDR3 is 11 residues. CDR3 in amino acids: CSARRGGELFF. DNA for the CDR3: TGCAGTGCTCGCCGGGGCGGGGAGCTGTTTTTT.

The chain couples TRBV6-5 to TRBJ2-7; D call uncertain. The CDR3 consists of 14 residues. V was trimmed by 0 bases and J by 3 bases, leaving 9 bases between them. Germline CDR1 is MNHEY and CDR2 is SVGAGI. The CDR3 DNA follows: TGTGCCAGCAGTTACTCCACACCCGACTACGAGCAGTACTTC. Translating gives CASSYSTPDYEQYF.

The V gene is TRBV5-1, the J gene TRBJ1-1; 11 nucleotides match TRBD1. J lost 4 bases, V lost 4 bases, and 9 bases had no gene match. The CDR3 runs to 16 residues. Germline V gene data show CDR1 as SGHRS and CDR2 as YFSETQ. The CDR3 region is CASSPGQGAVITEAFF. CDR3 nucleotide sequence: TGCGCCAGCAGCCCAGGACAGGGGGCTGTGATCACTGAAGCTTTCTTT. Based on the CDR3 plus reference TRBV5-1 and TRBJ1-1, the full variable domain is KAGVTQTPRYLIKTRGQQVTLSCSPISGHRSVSWYQQTPGQGLQFLFEYFSETQRNKGNFPGRFSGRQFSNSRSEMNVSTLELGDSALYLCASSPGQGAVITEAFFGQGTRLTVV.

The genes are TRBV27 and TRBJ2-7; perhaps TRBD2 as D (7 bases). Trimming removed 5 bases at V and 3 bases at J, with 17 bases between. Germline V lookup: CDR1 MNHEY, CDR2 SMNVEV (reference sequence). The CDR3 runs 15 residues. The chain's CDR3 is CASSPRGGAGYEQYF. In DNA, the CDR3 is TGTGCCAGCAGTCCTCGCGGGGGCGCGGGCTACGAGCAGTACTTC.

This chain uses TRBV4-1 with TRBJ1-2; weak D call: TRBD1 (6 bases). Germline V gene data show CDR1 as MGHRA and CDR2 as YSYEKL. V dropped 0 bases and J dropped 0 bases, with 11 bases sitting between them. The CDR3 totals 16 residues. CDR3 coding DNA: TGCGCCAGCAGCCAAGATCCAGGGACACCTAACTATGGCTACACCTTC. Its translation: CASSQDPGTPNYGYTF.

The chain joins TRBV2 to TRBJ1-1; D call uncertain. Trimming removed 3 bases from V and 8 bases from J, with 13 bases in between. This CDR3 is built from 13 residues. Germline assignment: CDR1 SNHLY and CDR2 FYNNEI. The CDR3 DNA reads TGTGCCAGCAGTGAGATACTTTCGTTAGAAGCTTTCTTT. It translates to CASSEILSLEAFF.

CDR3 nucleotide sequence: TGTGCCAGCAGGGAGACAGGGCTTATTGAAAAACTGTTTTTT. Translated: CASRETGLIEKLFF. The rearrangement joins TRBV6-1 to TRBJ1-4; 7 nucleotides agree with TRBD1. J gave up 7 bases and V 6 bases, and 8 bases lay outside the gene matches. CDR3 length: 14 residues. The germline V gene encodes CDR1 MNHNS and CDR2 SASEGT.

The chain carries TRBV27 and TRBJ2-7, with a weak D call TRBD2 (5 bases). The CDR3 contains 17 residues. CDR1 MNHEY and CDR2 SMNVEV come from the germline V gene (reference sequence). With 2 bases removed from V and 3 bases from J, the gap between germline ends came to 20 bases. CDR3 sequence reads: CASSLQQARAEGYEQYF. In DNA, the CDR3 is TGTGCCAGCAGTTTACAGCAAGCCAGAGCGGAAGGCTACGAGCAGTACTTC.

The rearrangement joins TRBV6-5 to TRBJ1-1; TRBD1 matches at 7 bases. V trimming: 6 bases; J trimming: 1 base; junction bases outside the gene matches: 8. The CDR3 runs 15 residues. In germline, CDR1 is MNHEY, CDR2 SVGAGI. CDR3 loop: CASRDWGTANTEAFF. As DNA, the CDR3 is TGTGCCAGCAGGGACTGGGGGACAGCGAACACTGAAGCTTTCTTT.

This clone was detected once. J is TRBJ2-3 and V is TRBV18; 9 nucleotides agree with TRBD2. Germline V CDR1 and CDR2: KGHSH, LQKENI. This CDR3 is 15 amino acids long. The J segment lost 1 base and the V segment lost 3 bases, leaving 2 bases of the junction unmatched. The CDR3 protein is CASSPRTSGTDTQYF. CDR3 DNA sequence: TGTGCCAGCTCACCTCGGACTAGCGGCACAGATACGCAGTATTTT.

The chain employs TRBV19 and TRBJ1-1, with TRBD1 identical over 7 bases. V lost 5 bases and J lost 6; bases outside the gene matches: 6. The V gene's germline CDR1 is LNHDA and CDR2 SQIVND (reference sequence). The CDR3 extends over 13 amino acids. The CDR3 is CASSHRGTAEAFF. DNA for the CDR3: TGTGCCAGTAGTCACAGGGGAACGGCTGAAGCTTTCTTT.